The 5 T cell receptor beta chains below were found in one sample sequenced in a study of response to subunit inactivated influenza vaccine. From the RT-PCR reads, TCRdb called clonotypes with MiXCR, one entry per CDR3 protein. The data contain about 700,000 distinct CDR3 sequences, less than 15% of them singletons. The specimen comprised PBMCs from blood, sampled 14 days before vaccination. The receptors come from a man in his fifties or sixties who received an inactivated influenza vaccine.

This clonotype occurred many times. This chain connects TRBV27 to TRBJ2-1, with D perhaps given as TRBD1 or TRBD2 (5 bases each). The CDR3 runs to 17 residues. Trimming took 4 bases from V and 4 from J, leaving 20 bases between them. The germline V gene encodes CDR1 MNHEY and CDR2 SMNVEV (reference sequence). The CDR3 here is CASSSTPQVGEYNEQFF. The CDR3 bases are TGTGCCAGCAGTTCGACGCCCCAAGTAGGGGAGTACAATGAGCAGTTCTTC.

In its sample, this clonotype was seen a few times. J is TRBJ1-4 and V is TRBV12-3 or TRBV12-4; D ambiguous. Trimming shortened V by 4 bases and J by 8 bases, and 14 bases separated the two germline ends. This CDR3 contains 14 residues. CDR3 nucleotide sequence: TGTGCCAGCAGTTCCCGGGGTGGGGTGGAAAAACTGTTTTTT. Protein sequence: CASSSRGGVEKLFF.

In this sample, this clonotype turned up a few times. V is TRBV20-1 and J is TRBJ1-5, with D hard to call. Trimming shortened V by 6 bases and J by 5 bases, and 11 bases separated the two germline ends. From germline, CDR1 is DFQATT and CDR2 SNEGSKA (reference sequence). The CDR3 runs to 12 residues. As DNA, the CDR3 is TGCAGTGCCCTGCAGTCCTATCAGCCCCAGCATTTT. As protein: CSALQSYQPQHF.

This rearrangement joins TRBV21-1 to TRBJ2-5; TRBD1 is the table's D call and was not checked against the DNA. TRBV21-1 is a listed pseudogene. There are 17 residues in the CDR3. CDR3 sequence: CASSCPQGDSLQETQYF. The CDR3 coding sequence is TGTGCCAGCAGCTGTCCCCAAGGCGACAGCCTACAAGAGACCCAGTACTTC.

This clonotype has a count of ten or more. The V gene is TRBV18, the J gene TRBJ1-5, with 8 bases matching TRBD1. This CDR3 region has 14 residues. Germline CDR1 is KGHSH and CDR2 is LQKENI. After removal of 5 bases from V and 7 bases from J, the junction contained 7 bases not matched to a gene. The CDR3 region is CASSSGTGGQPQHF. The DNA of the CDR3 is TGTGCCAGCTCATCCGGGACAGGAGGACAGCCCCAGCATTTT. The full variable domain, its missing parts supplied by reference TRBV18 and TRBJ1-5, is NAGVMQNPRHLVRRRGQEARLRCSPMKGHSHVYWYRQLPEEGLKFMVYLQKENIIDESGMPKERFSAEFPKEGPSILRIQQVVRGDSAAYFCASSSGTGGQPQHFGDGTRLSIL.